A selection of T cell receptor beta chains follows, all from one sample in a study of T-cell reconstitution after alpha-beta-depleted transplantation in children. TCRdb re-analysed the PCR reads in MiXCR, keeping a single row per CDR3 protein. This sample has over 100,000 distinct CDR3 sequences, with under 13% found just once. The sequences come from PBMCs, collected before TCRalphabeta/CD19-depleted stem cell transplant. These TCRs come from a boy under 10 years old with acute lymphoblastic leukemia, due to receive a stem cell transplant. Both conserved end residues are part of each CDR3. The D gene is left open where the match is weak. Expanded clones are given a class, and other clones once, few, many or no size at all.

D	V	J	size	DNA	CDR3
TRBD2	TRBV7-2	TRBJ2-2	many	TGTGCCAGCAGCTCCAGCGGGGTGGGGACCGGGGAGCTGTTTTTT	CASSSSGVGTGELFF
NA	TRBV20-1	TRBJ2-7	many	TGCAGTGTCGACGACCGGGGCACGGCCGGGCAGTACTTC	CSVDDRGTAGQYF
TRBD2	TRBV7-8	TRBJ2-7	NA	TGTGCCAGCAGGGGGGGGACTAGCGTCTTCGAGCAGTACTTC	CASRGGTSVFEQYF
NA	TRBV6-1	TRBJ1-5	NA	TGTGCCAGCACCTTTGACACCACCGGTCAGCCCCAGCATTTT	CASTFDTTGQPQHF
NA	TRBV7-9	TRBJ2-5	NA	TGTGCCAGCAGCTTAAGTTCCAAGACTCCGTACCAAGAGACCCAGTACTTC	CASSLSSKTPYQETQYF
TRBD1	TRBV14	TRBJ1-4	few	TGTGCCAGCAGCCAAAGCGGGACAGGCGTTGCAACTAATGAAAAACTGTTTTTT	CASSQSGTGVATNEKLFF
NA	TRBV10-2	TRBJ2-2	many	TGCGCCAGCAGGGCCCCCGGGGAGCTGTTTTTT	CASRAPGELFF
NA	TRBV25-1	TRBJ2-3	NA	TGTGCCAGCAGTTCGCCAGGAGGGATCCATAGCACAGATACGCAGTATTTT	CASSSPGGIHSTDTQYF
NA	TRBV15	TRBJ2-7	many	TGTGCCACCAGCAGGGCGGGATCTCATACCTACGAGCAGTACTTC	CATSRAGSHTYEQYF
NA	TRBV20-1	TRBJ2-2	few	TGCAGTGTCGCGAGCTTTAGCGCCGGGGAGCTGTTTTTT	CSVASFSAGELFF
NA	TRBV6-5	TRBJ2-5	many	TGTGCCAGCAGTTACTCAAGGGGCGGCGAGACCCAGTACTTC	CASSYSRGGETQYF
TRBD2	TRBV5-1	TRBJ2-3	many	TGCGCCAGCAGTACTAGCGGGAGCGGAGGCACAGATACGCAGTATTTT	CASSTSGSGGTDTQYF
NA	TRBV5-1	TRBJ2-7	many	TGCGCCAGCAGCTTGGAAGGGCACGAGCAGTACTTC	CASSLEGHEQYF
NA	TRBV20-1	TRBJ2-5	many	TGCAGTGCCCAGGGGATGTCGGAGGCAGAGACCCAGTACTTC	CSAQGMSEAETQYF
TRBD2	TRBV3-1	TRBJ2-7	few	TGTGCCAGCAGCCATTACCTCGGCGGGAGCTCCTACGAGCAGTACTTC	CASSHYLGGSSYEQYF
TRBD2	TRBV6-1	TRBJ2-7	many	TGTGCGTCGGGGCTAGCGGGAGACTACGAGCAGTACTTC	CASGLAGDYEQYF
NA	TRBV4-1	TRBJ1-1	NA	TGCGCCAGCAGCCAAGGAGGGGGGCCCACTGAAGCTTTCTTT	CASSQGGGPTEAFF
NA	TRBV10-3	TRBJ2-7	many	TGTGCCATCAAAGAGCAGGGGCCTACCTACGAGCAGTACTTC	CAIKEQGPTYEQYF
TRBD2	TRBV5-1	TRBJ2-7	few	TGCGCCAGCAGCTTGGGACTAGCGGGAGGGCACTACGAGCAGTACTTC	CASSLGLAGGHYEQYF
TRBD2	TRBV5-1	TRBJ2-2	NA	TGCGCCAGCAAGATTAGAGCGGGAGGAGCCGGGGAGCTGTTTTTT	CASKIRAGGAGELFF
NA	TRBV28	TRBJ1-5	once	TGTGCCAGCAGTCCTCGTCAGGGAGACTTTCTTTATCAGCCCCAGCATTTT	CASSPRQGDFLYQPQHF
NA	TRBV27	TRBJ2-3	NA	TGTGCCAGCAGCCTAACGGGACCAGGTTTTTACACAGATACGCAGTATTTT	CASSLTGPGFYTDTQYF
NA	TRBV7-9	TRBJ2-5	few	TGTGCCAGCAGCCATGATAGGACCCAGTACTTC	CASSHDRTQYF
NA	TRBV12-3/TRBV12-4	TRBJ1-3	many	TGTGCCAGCAGTTTAGAGAGTGGGCAGGGAGGAAACACCATATATTTT	CASSLESGQGGNTIYF
TRBD2	TRBV15	TRBJ2-7	NA	TGTGCCACCAGCAGAGTGGGAGTCGGGAGGCTCTACGAGCAGTACTTC	CATSRVGVGRLYEQYF
TRBD2	TRBV7-8	TRBJ2-3	NA	TGTGCCAGCAGCTTACAAGGGACTATTACAGATACGCAGTATTTT	CASSLQGTITDTQYF
NA	TRBV5-1	TRBJ1-1	many	TGCGCCAGCAGCTCCCGTCTACCTGGGAACACTGAAGCTTTCTTT	CASSSRLPGNTEAFF
NA	TRBV6-5	TRBJ1-1	NA	TGTGCCAGCAGGCCTGAGCTAACTTCGAACACTGAAGCTTTCTTT	CASRPELTSNTEAFF
NA	TRBV6-1	TRBJ2-7	many	TGTGCCAGCAGCCTTCTAGTGCACTACGAGCAGTACTTC	CASSLLVHYEQYF
NA	TRBV5-1	TRBJ2-1	NA	TGCGCCAGCAGCTTGGACCTACCTACAAATGAGCAGTTCTTC	CASSLDLPTNEQFF
NA	TRBV20-1	TRBJ2-4	NA	TGCAGTGCTAAAGCCCTGGCCGGTTACATTCAGTACTTC	CSAKALAGYIQYF
NA	TRBV12-5	TRBJ1-2	NA	TGTGCTAGTGGACCTACACGGGGATTTAACTATGGCTACACCTTC	CASGPTRGFNYGYTF
TRBD1	TRBV7-3	TRBJ2-1	many	TGTGCCATCAGTTTAGACAGGGCTAACTACAATGAGCAGTTCTTC	CAISLDRANYNEQFF
NA	TRBV7-3	TRBJ2-7	few	TGTGCCAGCAGCTCCGGGGGATCGGTCCACGAGCAGTACTTC	CASSSGGSVHEQYF
TRBD2	TRBV25-1	TRBJ2-7	few	TGTGCCAGCAGTGTAACTAGCGGGAGACACGAGCAGTACTTC	CASSVTSGRHEQYF
TRBD2	TRBV7-9	TRBJ2-1	few	TGTGCCAGCAGCGCCCAGACTAGCGGACACAATGAGCAGTTCTTC	CASSAQTSGHNEQFF
NA	TRBV5-1	TRBJ1-1	few	TGCGCCAGCAGCTTGTGGGCAGGGACGGGTACTGAAGCTTTCTTT	CASSLWAGTGTEAFF
NA	TRBV28	TRBJ1-3	NA	TGTGCCAGCAGTTTATGGCAGTCCTCTGGAAACACCATATATTTT	CASSLWQSSGNTIYF
NA	TRBV6-5	TRBJ2-7	NA	TGTGCCAGCAGTTACTTCACGAGACAGACAAGGAGTATCGGGCAGTACTTC	CASSYFTRQTRSIGQYF
TRBD1	TRBV7-8	TRBJ2-1	many	TGTGCCAGCAGCATAGGGACAGGGTATGAGCAGTTCTTC	CASSIGTGYEQFF
NA	TRBV12-3/TRBV12-4	TRBJ1-4	few	TGTGCCAGCAGTTTTAACGGAGCCCGGCCAAATGAAAAACTGTTTTTT	CASSFNGARPNEKLFF
TRBD2	TRBV6-4	TRBJ2-3	many	TGTGCCAGCAGTGAGCGGGAGACAGATACGCAGTATTTT	CASSERETDTQYF
NA	TRBV10-3	TRBJ2-7	few	TGTGCCATCGGCCGGGACTACGAGCAGTACTTC	CAIGRDYEQYF